These 22 T cell receptor beta chains share one sample of origin, sequenced in a study of molecular identifiers for immune sequencing clone quantification. TCRdb reanalysed the PCR reads using MiXCR and keeps one entry per CDR3 protein. The sample lists around 460,000 distinct CDR3 sequences, less than 30% occurring once. Material: naive CD8+ T cells from blood, with Jurkat cell RNA spiked in. Subset of the sample: FACS-sorted CD8+CD4-CCR7+CD45RA+ naive T cells. Every receptor here comes from a human donor in good health. Some libraries in this study had Jurkat cell RNA spiked in.

V and J are TRBV13 and TRBJ1-1; perhaps TRBD1 as D (6 bases). The germline gives CDR1 PRHDT, CDR2 FYEKMQ (reference sequence). The V end lost 5 bases, the J end lost 6 bases, and 13 bases lay between the germline ends. This CDR3 contains 13 residues. For the CDR3, the DNA is TGTGCCAGCAGCCGACAGGCGGGGGCTGAAGCTTTCTTT. Its translation is CASSRQAGAEAFF.

The V and J genes are TRBV11-2 and TRBJ2-3; 7 bases agree with TRBD2. Unmatched junction bases numbered 5, after V lost 4 bases and J lost 4 bases. Germline CDR1 is SGHAT and CDR2 is FQNNGV. This CDR3 spans 14 amino acids. The CDR3 region is CASSSGLVPDTQYF. In DNA, the CDR3 is TGTGCCAGCAGCTCTGGACTAGTCCCAGATACGCAGTATTTT.

Details on this clonotype: The junction does not match germline at one end; this may be a read error. This chain links TRBV5-6 with TRBJ2-3; tentative D call: TRBD2 (6 bases). The CDR3 loop spans 14 amino acids. The germline CDR1 and CDR2 sequences are SGHDT and YYEEEE. CDR3: CAGSLLLAKNTQYF. The CDR3 nucleotides are TGTGCCGGCAGCTTGTTGCTAGCGAAGAATACGCAGTATTTT.

In the case of this clonotype: Since a much larger clone is just one base distant, this may be a read error. This chain connects TRBV7-9 to TRBJ2-3; perhaps TRBD1 as D (6 bases). Trimming left V 5 bases short and J 0 bases short, with 12 bases between. Germline assignment: CDR1 SEHNR and CDR2 FQNEAQ (reference sequence). This CDR3 contains 15 residues. The CDR3 protein is CASSREQGSTDTQYF. The DNA for the CDR3 is TGTGCCAGCAGCCGGGAACAGGGCAGCACAGATACGCAGTATTTT.

This clonotype was picked up a small number of times. The J gene is TRBJ2-7, the V gene TRBV30; TRBD2 agrees at 10 bases. J lost 0 bases, V lost 5 bases, and 4 bases had no gene match. The germline V gene encodes CDR1 GTSNPN and CDR2 SVGIG (reference sequence). There are 14 residues in the CDR3. The CDR3 loop reads CAWERTSGSYEQYF. In DNA form, the CDR3 reads TGTGCCTGGGAGAGGACTAGCGGCTCCTACGAGCAGTACTTC. Drawing the rest from reference TRBV30 and TRBJ2-7, the complete variable domain is SQTIHQWPATLVQPVGSPLSLECTVEGTSNPNLYWYRQAAGRGLQLLFYSVGIGQISSEVPQNLSASRPQDRQFILSSKKLLLSDSGFYLCAWERTSGSYEQYFGPGTRLTVT.

This clonotype was observed at least ten times. V usage is TRBV7-2 and J usage is TRBJ2-7; D uncertain. The CDR3 consists of 16 residues. Trimming stripped 5 bases from V and 5 bases from J, with 22 bases between. Germline V gene sequence: CDR1 SGHTA, CDR2 FQGNSA. In DNA form, the CDR3 reads TGTGCCAGCAGCCCAGACCTGGCCCCCCCCGCCGACGAGCAGTACTTC. It codes for CASSPDLAPPADEQYF.

This clonotype was counted only a few times. This chain uses TRBV4-3 with TRBJ2-7, with D possibly called TRBD1 or TRBD2 (5 bases each). The CDR3 length is 15 residues. CDR1 is LGHNA, CDR2 YSLEER, per germline. V was cut by 0 bases and J by 6 bases, with 15 bases left in between. CDR3 nucleotide sequence: TGCGCCAGCAGCCAAGATCTCGGGGCAGGCGGCGAGCAGTACTTC. Translation gives CASSQDLGAGGEQYF.

This clonotype was detected only once. The chain carries TRBV20-1 and TRBJ2-7; D is possibly TRBD1 (6 bases). Trimming removed 0 bases from V and 2 bases from J, with 17 bases in between. This CDR3 is 16 amino acids long. CDR1 is DFQATT, CDR2 SNEGSKA, per germline (reference sequence). CDR3 DNA sequence: TGCAGTGCTAGAGATTTCACGGACAGAGCTACCTACGAGCAGTACTTC. Its protein product is CSARDFTDRATYEQYF.

The chain joins TRBV2 to TRBJ2-7; D unclear. The CDR3 has 13 amino acids. Trimming left V 3 bases short and J 4 bases short, with 10 bases between. CDR1 and CDR2 (germline): SNHLY, FYNNEI. CDR3 amino acids: CASSEGSRYEQYF. The CDR3 coding sequence is TGTGCCAGCAGTGAGGGGTCTAGGTACGAGCAGTACTTC.

The genes are TRBV27 and TRBJ1-2; maybe TRBD1 (5 bases). Germline V CDR1 and CDR2: MNHEY, SMNVEV (reference sequence). V was trimmed by 5 bases and J by 0 bases, leaving 10 bases between them. The CDR3 extends over 14 amino acids. The CDR3 bases are TGTGCCAGCAGTAATGGGGGGGCTAACTATGGCTACACCTTC. Amino acid sequence: CASSNGGANYGYTF.

In its sample, this clonotype was seen a few times. This chain joins TRBV5-5 and TRBJ1-5; D call uncertain. Per the germline V gene, CDR1 is SGHKS and CDR2 is YYEKEE (reference sequence). The CDR3 totals 12 residues. With 0 bases removed from V and 11 bases from J, the gap between germline ends came to 9 bases. The CDR3 is CASSLGGMTQHF. The CDR3 DNA is TGTGCCAGCAGCTTGGGAGGTATGACCCAGCATTTT.

This clonotype was picked up a small number of times. The rearrangement links TRBV2 to TRBJ2-3; TRBD2 aligns across 14 bases. The V gene's germline CDR1 is SNHLY and CDR2 FYNNEI. This CDR3 region has 16 residues. The junction had 4 bases not matched to a gene; V was cut back by 2 bases and J by 6 bases. The CDR3 DNA reads as TGTGCCAGCAGTGAATGGGGGACTAGCGGGAGTGATACGCAGTATTTT. This translates into CASSEWGTSGSDTQYF.

The CDR3 region has the DNA TGCGCCAGCAGCCGGGCCCTCCTCGAGCAGGGTGGAAACACCATATATTTT. This sequence encodes CASSRALLEQGGNTIYF. The chain is built from TRBV4-3 and TRBJ1-3, with a weak D call TRBD1 (5 bases). The V end lost 4 bases, the J end lost 3 bases, and 19 bases lay between the germline ends. Germline V gene data show CDR1 as LGHNA and CDR2 as YSLEER. The CDR3 spans 17 residues.

The genes are TRBV11-2 and TRBJ1-3; D is unresolved. CDR3 length: 15 amino acids. Germline loops: CDR1 SGHAT, CDR2 FQNNGV. The ends were cut back, 2 bases at V and 0 bases at J, with 8 bases in the middle. CDR3 loop: CASSLNGLSGNTIYF. The CDR3 DNA is TGTGCCAGCAGCTTAAATGGACTCTCTGGAAACACCATATATTTT.

A note on this clonotype: This likely comes from a read error, as the CDR3 has no conserved phenylalanine or tryptophan at its end. V usage is TRBV30 and J usage is TRBJ2-4; no clear D. The CDR3 loop spans 13 amino acids. Germline loops: CDR1 GTSNPN, CDR2 SVGIG (reference sequence). Trimming took off 0 bases at V and 8 bases at J, with 11 bases between the two ends. The CDR3 DNA sequence: TGTGCCTGGAGTGTAGGGCGGACGGACATTCAGTACCTC. Protein product: CAWSVGRTDIQYL.

The sample holds a few counts of this clonotype. This sequence joins TRBV12-3 or TRBV12-4 and TRBJ1-1, with TRBD1 as a possible D gene (6 bases). Deletions cut 7 bases from V and 12 bases from J, with 15 bases between. This CDR3 region has 11 residues. The CDR3 DNA reads TGTGCCAGCACCAAGGACAGTCCGACTTTCTTT. It codes for CASTKDSPTFF.

There are a few counts of this clonotype. The chain couples TRBV7-8 to TRBJ1-2; 8 positions match TRBD1. The length of the CDR3 is 15 residues. V lost 1 base to trimming and J lost 3 bases; unmatched junction nucleotides: 4. Germline V gives CDR1 SGHVS, CDR2 FQNEAQ. The CDR3 sequence is CASSLGTGNYYGYTF. In DNA, the CDR3 is TGTGCCAGCAGCTTAGGGACAGGGAATTACTATGGCTACACCTTC.

This clonotype was counted only a few times. The gene calls are TRBV30 and TRBJ1-1; D perhaps matches TRBD1 (6 bases). Between the trimmed V and J ends, which lost 7 bases and 4 bases, there was a span of 19 bases. Per germline, CDR1 GTSNPN and CDR2 SVGIG (reference sequence). The length of the CDR3 is 14 residues. The CDR3 here is CASYPRGLSTEAFF. The CDR3 DNA reads as TGTGCCTCCTACCCCAGGGGCCTTTCCACTGAAGCTTTCTTT.

There are a few counts of this clonotype. The chain combines TRBV13 with TRBJ2-6, with a tentative D call TRBD2 (6 bases). Germline V gives CDR1 PRHDT, CDR2 FYEKMQ (reference sequence). CDR3 size: 20 residues. Trimming removed 5 bases from V and 0 bases from J, with 23 bases in between. CDR3 DNA: TGTGCCAGCAGCCGAGCGACTGAGGGAGGTCCGTTCTCTGGGGCCAACGTCCTGACTTTC. Translating gives CASSRATEGGPFSGANVLTF.

J is TRBJ2-5 and V is TRBV7-9; no clear D. CDR3 length equals 15 residues. Deletions cut 1 base from V and 5 bases from J, with 14 bases between. Germline V gene lookup returns CDR1 SEHNR and CDR2 FQNEAQ (reference sequence). CDR3 region: CASSLVLTKGETQYF. The CDR3 coding sequence is TGTGCCAGCAGCTTAGTTCTGACAAAGGGTGAGACCCAGTACTTC.

V and J are TRBV7-3 and TRBJ2-5; D possibly corresponds to TRBD2 (6 bases). The CDR3 covers 14 residues. Trimming left V 5 bases short and J 5 bases short, with 15 bases between. CDR1 SGHTA and CDR2 FQGTGA come from the germline V gene. The CDR3 region has the DNA TGTGCCAGCAGCACCCAGGGTGGGGGGGAGACCCAGTACTTC. Protein product: CASSTQGGGETQYF.

On this clonotype itself: Given a much more abundant clone one base away, this may be a read error. This chain connects TRBV27 to TRBJ1-1, with D uncertain. Per the germline V gene, CDR1 is MNHEY and CDR2 is SMNVEV (reference sequence). The CDR3 extends over 15 amino acids. Trimming stripped 5 bases from V and 5 bases from J, with 18 bases between. The CDR3 region has the DNA TGTGCCAGCAGTCCCTGGGGAGACCTGATAACTGAAGCTTTCTTT. This encodes CASSPWGDLITEAFF.